The following is a TCR beta chain sequence with its context. During active infection, Seattle patients enrolled and were then monitored through disease. Source study methods: Scientists estimated how many nucleated cells there were by amplifying reference gene primers. The data were produced by immunoSEQ multiplex PCR, yet TCRdb's version contains in-frame clones alone and is incomplete. V, J and clone size are taken as reported in that table, and D and trimming were inferred from the DNA itself. This sample has 200,000 or so clones; around four fifths occur once, and the top ten carry about 11%. Germline V gene data show CDR1 as LNHDA and CDR2 as SQIVND (reference sequence). V was trimmed by 4 bases and J by 7 bases, leaving 10 bases between them. The CDR3 runs to 13 residues. The source of the sample is a study of blood T cell repertoires in COVID-19. Overall study context: Sites in the United States, Italy and Spain provided acute and convalescent COVID-19 samples. PBMCs, B-cell-depleted T cells, or T cells were the source of the cDNA or gDNA that made up the material.

The J gene is TRBJ1-4, the V gene TRBV19; D unclear. The TCR comes from a woman aged 80 or over with COVID-19, enrolled during active disease. Source material: peripheral blood. CDR3 sequence reads: CASSRFSGEKLFF. The CDR3 bases are TGTGCCAGTAGTAGGTTTAGCGGTGAAAAACTGTTTTTT.